Detailed here is one T cell receptor beta chain. Trimming took 1 base from V and 4 from J, leaving 7 bases between them. Germline lookup yields CDR1 SGHTA and CDR2 FQGNSA. The CDR3 sequence is 13 residues long. The source of the sample is a study of blood T cell repertoires in COVID-19. Study context: PBMCs, B-cell-depleted T cells, or T cells provided the cDNA or gDNA that made up the material.

Methods used by the authors: Scientists estimated how many nucleated cells there were by amplifying reference gene primers. Repertoires were generated with immunoSEQ multiplex PCR, while TCRdb's copy carries only in-frame clones and drops some. Clone size and V and J calls were adopted from that table, with D and trimming inferred from the DNA. The repertoire holds around 32,000 clones, with around 86% as singletons. This TCR came from a woman older than 75 with active or convalescent COVID-19. The sequenced material came from peripheral blood. The chain joins TRBV7-2 to TRBJ1-2, with D perhaps matching TRBD1 (6 bases). This chain's CDR3 is CASSLGQVYGYTF. As DNA, the CDR3 is TGTGCCAGCAGCTTAGGACAGGTCTATGGCTACACCTTC. The full variable domain, in which reference TRBV7-2 and TRBJ1-2 provide the parts outside the CDR3, is GAGVSQSPSNKVTEKGKDVELRCDPISGHTALYWYRQSLGQGLEFLIYFQGNSAPDKSGLPSDRFSAERTGGSVSTLTIQRTQQEDSAVYLCASSLGQVYGYTFGSGTRLTVV.